Each of the 10 T cell receptor beta chains below was sequenced from the same sample in a study of human T cells and chemical hapten exposure (dated by TCRdb to the early 2020s). The method was RACE. Sequencing used a NextSeq 500. Clones were called with MiXCR by TCRdb after fastp trimmed the public reads at Q25, and only in-frame beta chains were retained. A single entry per CDR3 protein holds the most common genes and DNA from its merged rows. The sample table lists over 130,000 distinct CDR3 sequences, roughly 12% of them with a count of one. The top ten clones comprise approximately 1.3% of the sample. The time point label, read with the paper, signifies: patch test 2, 6 weeks after DPC sensitization. The treatment or condition label of this sample denotes: therapeutic diphenylcyclopropenone sensitization with weekly scalp DPC. The specimen comprised whole blood, sampled in connection with sensitization to the hapten diphenylcyclopropenone (DPC). Receptor source: a woman aged 50 to 60 with alopecia areata. Some clones in this sample may be carry-over from other donors' samples.

J is TRBJ2-4 and V is TRBV6-6; no clear D. V lost 0 bases and J 2 bases, leaving 5 bases between the germline ends. Germline V lookup: CDR1 MNHNY, CDR2 SVGAGI (reference sequence). The CDR3 is 14 amino acids. The DNA of the CDR3 is TGTGCCAGCAGTTACTCGTCTACCAAAAACATTCAGTACTTC. It encodes CASSYSSTKNIQYF.

This sequence joins TRBV7-9 and TRBJ1-3, with D unclear. The length of the CDR3 is 15 residues. The V end lost 3 bases, the J end lost 0 bases, and 9 bases lay between the germline ends. CDR1 is SEHNR, CDR2 FQNEAQ, per germline (reference sequence). CDR3 sequence reads: CASSFFPPSGNTIYF. CDR3 nucleotides: TGTGCCAGCAGCTTCTTCCCCCCCTCTGGAAACACCATATATTTT.

V usage is TRBV28 and J usage is TRBJ2-2, with TRBD1 matching over 7 bases. CDR1 and CDR2 from the germline V gene are MDHEN and SYDVKM. The CDR3 has 14 residues. Losses at the gene ends were 8 bases for V and 2 bases for J; bases not matched to a gene: 5. The CDR3 here is CASLGQLNTGELFF. The DNA of the CDR3 is TGTGCCAGCCTGGGACAGCTCAACACCGGGGAGCTGTTTTTT.

The V and J genes are TRBV7-2 and TRBJ1-5; perhaps TRBD1 as D (5 bases). V was clipped by 6 bases and J by 3 bases, with 15 bases between them. The CDR3 has 15 amino acids. Per germline, CDR1 SGHTA and CDR2 FQGNSA. CDR3 nucleotides: TGTGCCAGCAGAACCAGCGGGGCGTCCAATCAGCCCCAGCATTTT. This translates into CASRTSGASNQPQHF.

The V call is TRBV11-2, the J call TRBJ2-7; 7 nucleotides agree with TRBD1. The ends lost 5 bases at V and 3 bases at J; junction bases unmatched: 4. This CDR3 has 13 amino acids. Germline loops: CDR1 SGHAT, CDR2 FQNNGV. The CDR3: CASSQGQFYEQYF. The CDR3 region has the DNA TGTGCCAGCAGCCAGGGACAGTTCTACGAGCAGTACTTC.

The V gene is TRBV6-1, the J gene TRBJ1-4; D gene unclear. Germline V gives CDR1 MNHNS, CDR2 SASEGT. Deletions cut 1 base from V and 10 bases from J, with 10 bases between. This CDR3 contains 13 residues. CDR3 sequence reads: CASSEGVGGKLFF. Here the CDR3 DNA reads TGTGCCAGCAGTGAAGGAGTGGGTGGAAAACTGTTTTTT.

Only a few counts were recorded for this clonotype. The chain links TRBV20-1 to TRBJ2-3; TRBD2 aligns across 13 bases. Germline lookup yields CDR1 DFQATT and CDR2 SNEGSKA (reference sequence). This CDR3 is built from 16 residues. The J segment lost 5 bases and the V segment lost 6 bases, leaving 11 bases of the junction unmatched. The CDR3 DNA follows: TGCAGTGCGATCATCCCGGGACTAGCGGGATTAGATACGCAGTATTTT. Translation: CSAIIPGLAGLDTQYF.

For this clonotype: Germline is not matched at one junction end, which may reflect a read error. The CDR3 DNA reads TGTGTCAGCACTATAAGGGGGGCACATGGCTACACCTTC. Residues: CVSTIRGAHGYTF. The gene calls are TRBV6-1 and TRBJ1-2; perhaps TRBD1 as D (6 bases). Germline V gene sequence: CDR1 MNHNS, CDR2 SASEGT. This CDR3 is built from 13 residues.

This clonotype was detected ten times or more. The chain employs TRBV5-1 and TRBJ2-4; a possible D gene is TRBD2 (5 bases). This CDR3 is built from 13 residues. Germline V lookup: CDR1 SGHRS, CDR2 YFSETQ. V gave up 3 bases and J gave up 8 bases, with 12 bases separating them. The CDR3 DNA follows: TGCGCCAGCAGCTCAGAAACGAGGGACATTCAGTACTTC. Protein product: CASSSETRDIQYF.

This chain connects TRBV29-1 to TRBJ1-5; tentatively, D is TRBD1 (5 bases). This CDR3 region has 13 residues. Deletions cut 2 bases from V and 3 bases from J, with 8 bases between. CDR1 and CDR2 from the germline V gene are SQVTM and ANQGSEA. CDR3: CSVEQGPNQPQHF. Here the CDR3 DNA reads TGCAGCGTTGAACAGGGCCCCAATCAGCCCCAGCATTTT.